This T cell receptor beta chain appears in the sequencing data of a study of control samples from healthy donors and cancer patients. Produced via immunoSEQ multiplex PCR; TCRdb's table is partial and in-frame only. There are about 140,000 clones in the sample; more than 80% occur only once, and about 7.1% lies in the top ten. Germline lookup yields CDR1 MNHEY and CDR2 SVGEGT. The CDR3 consists of 12 residues. V was pared by 4 bases and J by 10 bases, with 3 bases of the junction left unmatched. Sequencing was performed on blood. The rearrangement joins TRBV6-2 or TRBV6-3 to TRBJ1-1, with TRBD1 matching over 10 bases. The TCR comes from a man between 18 and 35 years old in good health. In DNA form, the CDR3 reads TGTGCCAGCAGTTTGTGGACAGGGGGAGCTTTCTTT. Residues: CASSLWTGGAFF.